Listed below are T cell receptor beta chains from one sample, sequenced in a study of CD8+CD57+ T cells in acquired aplastic anemia. MiXCR, applied by TCRdb to the reads, yields one record per CDR3 protein. Of roughly 80,000 distinct CDR3 sequences in the sample, under 80% are singletons; the top ten hold approximately 80%. What was sequenced was sorted CD4+, CD8+, or CD8+CD57+ T cells (not recorded which) from PBMCs. The receptors originated from a human donor with aplastic anemia. Each CDR3 is given with its conserved first and last residue. The D gene is left open where the match is weak. Part of the rows lack a size; the others show once, few, many or a class for expanded clones.

d_gene	abundance	v_gene	j_gene	CDR3nt	CDR3aa
TRBD2	NA	TRBV12-5	TRBJ2-1	TGTGCTAGTGGTTCCGAAGCGGGAGGCCCCTACAATGAGCAGTTCTTC	CASGSEAGGPYNEQFF
TRBD2	few	TRBV25-1	TRBJ2-1	TGTGCCAGCAGTGAATATGCGGGGGGGCGGCACAATGAGCAGTTCTTC	CASSEYAGGRHNEQFF
NA	NA	TRBV7-6	TRBJ1-6	TGTGCCAGCAGCCGCCAGGGGAACAATTCACCCCTCCACTTT	CASSRQGNNSPLHF
TRBD2	NA	TRBV20-1	TRBJ2-7	TGCAGTGCTATCCCTAGGGGGAGCGGGAGGGCCGGATCCTACGAGCAGTACTTC	CSAIPRGSGRAGSYEQYF
NA	NA	TRBV6-1	TRBJ2-7	TGTGCCAGCAGTGAAAAGGGGGGAAGCTCCTACGAGCAGTACTTC	CASSEKGGSSYEQYF
TRBD1	few	TRBV12-3/TRBV12-4	TRBJ1-5	TGTGCCAGCAGTTTACGACAGGGGGGGTCCCCCCAGCATTTT	CASSLRQGGSPQHF
TRBD2	NA	TRBV7-8	TRBJ2-7	TGCGCCAGCAGCCAAGTGTTAGCGGGGGATTACGAGCAGTACTTC	CASSQVLAGDYEQYF
TRBD1	NA	TRBV6-1	TRBJ1-2	TGTGCCAGCAGCTCCGGGACAGACTATGGCTACACCTTC	CASSSGTDYGYTF
NA	few	TRBV2	TRBJ1-1	TGTGCCAGCCTTAACACTGAAGCTTTCTTT	CASLNTEAFF
TRBD2	few	TRBV7-2	TRBJ2-7	TGTGCCAGCAGCGGCGGGGGCGAGCAGTACTTC	CASSGGGEQYF
NA	many	TRBV9	TRBJ2-1	TGTGCCAGCAGCGTAGCCGTGGTAGCTCGGAATGAGCAGTTCTTC	CASSVAVVARNEQFF
NA	few	TRBV2	TRBJ2-1	TGTGCCAGCAGAGAACAGGTGGGCGCCTACAATGAGCAGTTCTTC	CASREQVGAYNEQFF
TRBD1	NA	TRBV24-1	TRBJ1-5	TGTGCCACCAGTGATTCAGGGGGGGTGGGCAATCAGCCCCAGCATTTT	CATSDSGGVGNQPQHF
NA	NA	TRBV7-2	TRBJ1-2	TGTGCCAGCAGCTTAAGCCTAGGACAGACCACCACCTTC	CASSLSLGQTTTF
TRBD1	NA	TRBV11-2	TRBJ2-7	TGTGCCAGCAGCTTCTCGGGACAGGGCATCTACGAGCAGTACTTC	CASSFSGQGIYEQYF
NA	NA	TRBV5-1	TRBJ2-3	TGCGCCAGCAGCTTGGACGGGTACTCTACCTCCACAGATACGCAGTATTTT	CASSLDGYSTSTDTQYF
TRBD1	NA	TRBV4-2	TRBJ1-6	TGTGCCAGCAGGGGGGACAGGGTTAATTCACCCCTCCACTTT	CASRGDRVNSPLHF
TRBD1	many	TRBV10-2	TRBJ2-7	TGCGCCAGCAGTGAGTCGAGGGCAGGGGGCAACGAGCAGTACTTC	CASSESRAGGNEQYF
NA	once	TRBV20-1	TRBJ1-2	TGCAGTGCTACAGGCGACCAGATCGGCTACACCTTC	CSATGDQIGYTF
TRBD2	NA	TRBV7-6	TRBJ2-7	TGTGCCAGCAGCGGATCCACGGGACTAGCACGCTACGAGCAGTACTTC	CASSGSTGLARYEQYF
NA	NA	TRBV20-1	TRBJ1-6	TGCAGTGTAAGATCGGGGAAAGGGGATAATTCACCCCTCCACTTT	CSVRSGKGDNSPLHF
TRBD1	once	TRBV11-3	TRBJ2-3	TGTGCCAGCAGCTCTCGGGACAGAACAGATACGCAGTATTTT	CASSSRDRTDTQYF
TRBD2	NA	TRBV24-1	TRBJ2-7	TGTGCCACCGGGAGGGCGATTTACGAGCAGTACTTC	CATGRAIYEQYF
NA	NA	TRBV20-1	TRBJ1-1	TGCAGTGCTATTAGGAGCATGAACACTGAAGCTTTCTTT	CSAIRSMNTEAFF
TRBD1	NA	TRBV5-1	TRBJ1-1	TGCGCCAGCAGCTTGTGGACAGGGGGCGCGAGCACTGAAGCTTTCTTT	CASSLWTGGASTEAFF
NA	NA	TRBV20-1	TRBJ1-2	TGCAGTGCTAGGTCCACAGAATTCTATGGCTACACCTTC	CSARSTEFYGYTF
NA	NA	TRBV29-1	TRBJ2-7	TGCAGCGTTGGTGAGTTAACCTCCTACGAGCAGTACTTC	CSVGELTSYEQYF
NA	NA	TRBV10-3	TRBJ2-5	TGTGCCATCAGGATGGACTCCCAGGGGGAGACCCAGTACTTC	CAIRMDSQGETQYF
TRBD1	many	TRBV19	TRBJ1-3	TGTGCCAGTAAAACTGTCAAAACAGGGGTGGGGGGAAACACCATATATTTT	CASKTVKTGVGGNTIYF
TRBD1	NA	TRBV20-1	TRBJ1-1	TGCAGTGCTAGAGATCTTTCCGGGACAGGGGCCAACACTGAAGCTTTCTTT	CSARDLSGTGANTEAFF
NA	many	TRBV7-2	TRBJ2-7	TGTGCCAGCAGCTTACGGCCCGGGTTTAGGGACGAGCAGTACTTC	CASSLRPGFRDEQYF
NA	NA	TRBV6-5	TRBJ2-3	TGTGCCAGCAGTTCTAGGGGGGCCATAGATACGCAGTATTTT	CASSSRGAIDTQYF
NA	NA	TRBV10-3	TRBJ1-2	TGTGCCATCAGTGAATCTTTCCGCACTAACTATGGCTACACCTTC	CAISESFRTNYGYTF
NA	NA	TRBV10-1	TRBJ1-2	TGCGCCAGCAGTCAGGGCTTTGGGGGCTACACCTTC	CASSQGFGGYTF
NA	NA	TRBV7-9	TRBJ2-7	TGTGCCAGCACCTCAGGCGGCAGGGTGCTTGGGGAGCAGTACTTC	CASTSGGRVLGEQYF
NA	few	TRBV7-9	TRBJ2-2	TGTGCCAGCAGCATCAACACCGGGGAGCTGTTTTTT	CASSINTGELFF
NA	NA	TRBV5-1	TRBJ2-1	TGCGCCAGCGCCGCGGGCTCGGTCAACTCCTACAATGAGCAGTTCTTC	CASAAGSVNSYNEQFF
NA	NA	TRBV4-2	TRBJ2-7	TGTGCCAGCAGCCAAGAGGGGGAGCAGTACTTC	CASSQEGEQYF
NA	NA	TRBV10-3	TRBJ1-2	TGTGCCATCAGTGAAAGGACAGCTGGCTACACCTTC	CAISERTAGYTF
NA	NA	TRBV7-6	TRBJ1-5	TGTGCCAGCAGCTTCACGGACGGAAATCAGCCCCAGCATTTT	CASSFTDGNQPQHF
NA	few	TRBV10-3	TRBJ2-7	TGTGCCTCCGGGTCTAGGGGCTACGAGCAGTACTTC	CASGSRGYEQYF
NA	once	TRBV10-3	TRBJ1-6	TGTGCCGGAGCGGAGGGTAGGAATTCACCCCTCCACTTT	CAGAEGRNSPLHF
NA	NA	TRBV25-1	TRBJ2-5	TGTGCCAGCAGTGAATTCGGGTACCAAGAGACCCAGTACTTC	CASSEFGYQETQYF
TRBD1	few	TRBV29-1	TRBJ2-5	TGCAGCGTTAGAAGGGGGCGCGGAGAGACCCAGTACTTC	CSVRRGRGETQYF
TRBD1	NA	TRBV2	TRBJ2-7	TGTGCCAGCAGTGACCCGACAGGGGGATACTACGAGCAGTACTTC	CASSDPTGGYYEQYF
TRBD1	NA	TRBV19	TRBJ1-2	TGTGCCAGTCAAGACGAAGGGGGCACAACCTATGGCTACACCTTC	CASQDEGGTTYGYTF
TRBD1	NA	TRBV20-1	TRBJ2-5	TGCAGTGCTTTTGTCCGGGACAGGGAAGAGACCCAGTACTTC	CSAFVRDREETQYF
TRBD1	NA	TRBV19	TRBJ1-1	TGTGCCAGTACCCTGACGACAGGGCCGAACACTGAAGCTTTCTTT	CASTLTTGPNTEAFF
NA	NA	TRBV25-1	TRBJ1-2	TGTGCCAGCAGGACGGCTGAGGTCTACACCTTC	CASRTAEVYTF
TRBD2	NA	TRBV15	TRBJ2-3	TGTGCCACCAGCAGAGAAACGGGACTAGCGGGGGTCACAGATACGCAGTATTTT	CATSRETGLAGVTDTQYF
NA	once	TRBV19	TRBJ2-3	TGTGCCAGTAGTATGGGTACGCAGTATTTT	CASSMGTQYF
NA	NA	TRBV5-4	TRBJ2-7	TGTGCCAGCAGCCTGGGGGGCAGCGGAGGAGACGAGCAGTACTTC	CASSLGGSGGDEQYF
NA	NA	TRBV20-1	TRBJ1-5	TGCAGTGCCCCTCGAGGGGCAGGGGGCAATCAGCCCCAGCATTTT	CSAPRGAGGNQPQHF
NA	NA	TRBV15	TRBJ1-2	TGTGCCACCAGCGTCAGTCCAGCTAACTATGGCTACACCTTC	CATSVSPANYGYTF
NA	NA	TRBV9	TRBJ2-1	TGTGCCAGCAGCGAGGGTACTAGCTTGAATGAGCAGTTCTTC	CASSEGTSLNEQFF
NA	NA	TRBV24-1	TRBJ2-2	TGTGCCACCAGGCAGTCAGGCACCGGGGAGCTGTTTTTT	CATRQSGTGELFF
TRBD1	NA	TRBV20-1	TRBJ1-1	TGCAGTGCTAGCGGAGACAGGGTCGAAGCTTTCTTT	CSASGDRVEAFF